This T cell receptor (beta chain) was recorded in a study of T cells after yellow fever vaccination. Germline V gene data show CDR1 as DFQATT and CDR2 as SNEGSKA (reference sequence). This CDR3 is 14 amino acids long. J was trimmed by 3 bases and V by 6 bases; bases with no gene match: 9. Study-level findings and limits: Clonotypes found in both CD4 and CD8 compartments made up a small share.

In TCRdb, the 5' RACE reads were re-called with MiXCR into one record per CDR3 protein. The sample lists some 320,000 distinct CDR3 sequences; around 11% were seen once. On this clonotype: Antigen: not known.

The input for sequencing was CD4+ T cells sorted from PBMCs, taken 45 days after the yellow fever booster vaccination. This receptor was taken from a man younger than 35 who received the YFV17D yellow fever vaccine. This chain links TRBV20-1 with TRBJ1-1; the match to TRBD1 covers 8 bases. The CDR3 region is CSAGDRRVHTEAFF. The DNA of the CDR3 is TGCAGTGCGGGGGACAGGCGGGTGCACACTGAAGCTTTCTTT.